This T cell receptor beta chain was documented in a study of blood T cell repertoires in COVID-19. Study details: PBMCs, B-cell-depleted T cells, or T cells provided the cDNA or gDNA that made up the material.

Germline CDR1 MGHDK, CDR2 SYGVNS. V gave up 4 bases and J gave up 5 bases, with 5 bases separating them. The CDR3 has 11 residues. Sequenced by immunoSEQ multiplex PCR; TCRdb stores in-frame clones only, minus some. Of about 270,000 clones in the sample, 82% are singletons; the top ten hold less than 4%. The clonotype comes from a woman under 30 with acute or convalescent COVID-19. The sequenced sample consisted of peripheral blood. This chain links TRBV25-1 with TRBJ2-5, with D maybe TRBD2 (5 bases). CDR3 coding DNA: TGTGCCAGCAGTGGAGGGGAGACCCAGTACTTC. This translates into CASSGGETQYF. Full variable domain (outside the CDR3, taken from reference TRBV25-1 and TRBJ2-5): EADIYQTPRYLVIGTGKKITLECSQTMGHDKMYWYQQDPGMELHLIHYSYGVNSTEKGDLSSESTVSRIRTEHFPLTLESARPSHTSQYLCASSGGETQYFGPGTRLLVL.